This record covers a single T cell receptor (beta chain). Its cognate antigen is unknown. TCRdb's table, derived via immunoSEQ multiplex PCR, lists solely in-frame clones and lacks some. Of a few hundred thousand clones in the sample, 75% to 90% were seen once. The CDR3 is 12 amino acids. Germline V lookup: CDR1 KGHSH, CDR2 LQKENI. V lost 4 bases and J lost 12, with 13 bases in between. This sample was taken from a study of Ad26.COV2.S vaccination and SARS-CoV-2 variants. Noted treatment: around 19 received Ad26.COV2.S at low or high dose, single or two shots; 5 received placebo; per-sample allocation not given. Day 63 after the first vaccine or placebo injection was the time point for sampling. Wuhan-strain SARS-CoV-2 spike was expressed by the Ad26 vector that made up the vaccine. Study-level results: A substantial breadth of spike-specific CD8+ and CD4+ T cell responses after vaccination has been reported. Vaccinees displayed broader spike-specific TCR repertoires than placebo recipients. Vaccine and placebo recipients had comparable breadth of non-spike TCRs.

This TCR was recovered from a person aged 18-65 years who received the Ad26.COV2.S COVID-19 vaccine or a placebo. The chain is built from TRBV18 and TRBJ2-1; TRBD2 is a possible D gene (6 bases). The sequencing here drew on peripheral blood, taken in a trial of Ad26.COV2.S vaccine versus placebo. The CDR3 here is CASSRPGTPQFF. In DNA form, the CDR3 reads TGTGCCAGCTCACGGCCCGGGACTCCGCAGTTCTTC.